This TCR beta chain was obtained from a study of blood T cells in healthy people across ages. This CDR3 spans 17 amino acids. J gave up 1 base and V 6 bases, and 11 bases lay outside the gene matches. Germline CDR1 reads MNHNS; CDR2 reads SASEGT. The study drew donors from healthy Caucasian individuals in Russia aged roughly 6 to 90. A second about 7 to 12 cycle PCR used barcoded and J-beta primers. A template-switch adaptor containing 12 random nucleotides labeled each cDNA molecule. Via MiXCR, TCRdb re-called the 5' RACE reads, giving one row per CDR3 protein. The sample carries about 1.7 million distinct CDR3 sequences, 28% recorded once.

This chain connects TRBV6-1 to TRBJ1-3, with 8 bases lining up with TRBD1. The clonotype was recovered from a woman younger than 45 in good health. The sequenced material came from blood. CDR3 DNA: TGTGCCAGCAGCCGACAGGGGAAGTCAGTTTCTGGAAACACCATATATTTT. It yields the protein CASSRQGKSVSGNTIYF.